A single sample is the source of the 10 T cell receptor beta chains below, sequenced in a study of regulatory T cells in long-lasting Graves disease. Stated time point: persistent/refractory GD, antithyroid drugs over 5 years with positive TRAb. Researchers made the TCR library from RNA that was extracted from PBMCs. Libraries of TCR beta came from iRepertoire HTBI primers plus Arm-PCR of CDR3 regions. TCRdb used MiXCR to reprocess the multiplex PCR reads, holding one entry per CDR3 protein. The profile shows about 430,000 distinct CDR3 sequences, roughly 23% of them singletons. The sequences come from peripheral blood mononuclear cells (PBMCs), collected when the disease was refractory, from a patient treated with antithyroid drugs. These TCRs come from a female donor with Graves disease.

The chain recombines TRBV4-1 with TRBJ1-1, with 8 bases matching TRBD1. The CDR3 runs 20 residues. The germline V gene encodes CDR1 MGHRA and CDR2 YSYEKL. The V segment lost 0 bases and the J segment 0 bases; nucleotides outside the gene matches: 15. The CDR3 loop reads CASSQERGGDRGSLNTEAFF. CDR3 DNA: TGCGCCAGCAGCCAAGAAAGGGGGGGAGACAGGGGTTCGCTGAACACTGAAGCTTTCTTT.

This clonotype was observed many times. V is TRBV3-1 and J is TRBJ1-2; D unresolved. V was pared by 0 bases and J by 4 bases, with 15 bases between. CDR3 length: 16 residues. The germline CDR1 and CDR2 sequences are LGHDT and YNNKEL (reference sequence). The CDR3 protein is CASSQDDRRPLYGYTF. The CDR3 bases are TGTGCCAGCAGCCAAGATGACCGCAGACCCCTCTATGGCTACACCTTC. The full variable domain, with the rest looked up from reference TRBV3-1 and TRBJ1-2, is DTAVSQTPKYLVTQMGNDKSIKCEQNLGHDTMYWYKQDSKKFLKIMFSYNNKELIINETVPNRFSPKSPDKAHLNLHINSLELGDSAVYFCASSQDDRRPLYGYTFGSGTRLTVV.

This clonotype has ten or more counts. The J gene is TRBJ1-5, the V gene TRBV7-8; 8 nucleotides agree with TRBD1. The CDR3 consists of 17 residues. V lost 0 bases and J lost 6; bases outside the gene matches: 10. Germline assignment: CDR1 SGHVS and CDR2 FQNEAQ. Written as DNA, the CDR3 is TGTGCCAGCAGCTTAGCGCAGATCTACAGGGGGAGTCAGCCCCAGCATTTT. It is translated as CASSLAQIYRGSQPQHF.

The rearrangement joins TRBV20-1 to TRBJ2-2; TRBD2 matches 7 bases. Germline V gene data show CDR1 as DFQATT and CDR2 as SNEGSKA (reference sequence). The CDR3 has 13 amino acids. V lost 4 bases and J lost 2; bases outside the gene matches: 1. CDR3 DNA: TGCAGTGCTAAGCGGGGCAACACCGGGGAGCTGTTTTTT. Translation: CSAKRGNTGELFF.

This clonotype occurred once. This chain joins TRBV7-8 and TRBJ1-1; D is perhaps TRBD1 (6 bases). V was pared by 8 bases and J by 2 bases, with 21 bases between. CDR3 size: 16 residues. The germline CDR1 and CDR2 sequences are SGHVS and FQNEAQ. The CDR3 region is CASARAGALSNTEAFF. The DNA for the CDR3 is TGTGCCAGCGCCCGGGCGGGGGCGCTATCTAACACTGAAGCTTTCTTT.

This clonotype occurred many times. The chain couples TRBV6-1 to TRBJ1-1, with a possible D match to TRBD1 (5 bases). Germline V CDR1 and CDR2: MNHNS, SASEGT. The V gene lost 11 bases and the J gene lost 2 bases, with 15 bases spanning the gap. CDR3 length: 13 residues. The chain's CDR3 is CAGRGEVNTEAFF. The CDR3 region has the DNA TGTGCCGGAAGGGGCGAAGTTAACACTGAAGCTTTCTTT.

V and J are TRBV20-1 and TRBJ2-7, with D unclear. Trimming took off 2 bases at V and 2 bases at J, with 13 bases between the two ends. This CDR3 comprises 14 residues. CDR1 is DFQATT, CDR2 SNEGSKA, per germline (reference sequence). CDR3 amino acids: CSARPHILTYEQYF. For the CDR3, the DNA is TGCAGTGCTAGACCACACATTCTAACCTACGAGCAGTACTTC.

This clonotype was counted a few times. This sequence joins TRBV9 and TRBJ2-5, with 8 bases that match TRBD1. V dropped 7 bases and J dropped 5; count of bases not matched to a gene: 10. CDR3 length: 14 residues. Germline V gene sequence: CDR1 SGDLS, CDR2 YYNGEE. The CDR3 here is CASSQTGVRETQYF. The CDR3 region has the DNA TGTGCCAGCTCTCAGACAGGGGTGAGGGAGACCCAGTACTTC.

The chain couples TRBV20-1 to TRBJ1-5, with D hard to call. Trimming cost V 6 bases and J 2 bases, with 20 bases left between them. CDR3 length: 16 residues. Germline CDR1 is DFQATT and CDR2 is SNEGSKA (reference sequence). The CDR3 DNA reads TGCAGTGCCCTAACCGGCCCTCTCAGCGGCAATCAGCCCCAGCATTTT. Translated, it gives CSALTGPLSGNQPQHF.

This chain connects TRBV20-1 to TRBJ2-2; a possible D gene is TRBD1 (7 bases). Trimming shortened V by 1 base and J by 2 bases, and 14 bases separated the two germline ends. Germline CDR1 is DFQATT and CDR2 is SNEGSKA (reference sequence). This CDR3 region has 16 residues. DNA of the CDR3: TGCAGTGCTAGAGGGAGGGGGCAGGGTAACACCGGGGAGCTGTTTTTT. It translates to CSARGRGQGNTGELFF.